This is a list of T cell receptor beta chains from one sample in a study of shared clonotypes between healthy human individuals. The table came from immunoSEQ multiplex PCR; TCRdb's copy has only in-frame clones and leaves some out. The profile shows roughly 570,000 clones, more than 95% of them singletons. Sequenced sample: naive CD8+ T cells sorted from blood. The origin of the receptors is a young man in good health. Both conserved end residues are part of each CDR3. The D gene is left open where the match is weak. A row's size may be missing; if present it is once, few, many or a size class.

TRBV5-6,NA,TRBJ1-5,NA,TGTGCCAGCAGCTTGGACCTGGACGGACAGAATCAGCCCCAGCATTTT,CASSLDLDGQNQPQHF
TRBV4-2,NA,TRBJ2-7,NA,TGTGCCAGCAGCCAAGATTCCAGGGCCGCCTACGAGCAGTACTTC,CASSQDSRAAYEQYF
TRBV19,once,TRBJ1-5,NA,TGTGCCAGTACCGACAGACGGAATAGCAATCAGCCCCAGCATTTT,CASTDRRNSNQPQHF
TRBV7-2,NA,TRBJ2-7,TRBD1,TGTGCCAGCAGGGGACAGAGCTACGAGCAGTACTTC,CASRGQSYEQYF
TRBV5-6,NA,TRBJ2-5,NA,TGTGCCAGCAGCTTGGGGGCCCAAGGGGAGACCCAGTACTTC,CASSLGAQGETQYF
TRBV28,once,TRBJ2-3,NA,TGTGCCAGCTGGGGTGGCTCCACAGATACGCAGTATTTT,CASWGGSTDTQYF
TRBV5-1,once,TRBJ2-7,NA,TGCGCCAGCAGCTTAACCGGGACCTACGAGCAGTACTTC,CASSLTGTYEQYF
TRBV7-9,NA,TRBJ2-3,TRBD2,TGTGCCAGCAGCCTCCGCTCTGAGAGCGGGAGGGTCACAGATACGCAGTATTTT,CASSLRSESGRVTDTQYF
TRBV27,NA,TRBJ2-7,NA,TGTGCCAGCAGTCCCGGGCTCAAGTGGGAGCAGTACTTC,CASSPGLKWEQYF
TRBV10-1,NA,TRBJ1-3,NA,TGCGCCAGTTCACCCCCGGGACACCGCTCTGGAAACACCATATATTTT,CASSPPGHRSGNTIYF
TRBV7-2,NA,TRBJ2-5,TRBD2,TGTGCCAGCAGCTCTGGGTCTAGCGGGAGGCCGGGGGAGACCCAGTACTTC,CASSSGSSGRPGETQYF
TRBV19,once,TRBJ1-1,NA,TGTGCCAGTAGGAAGGGTAACACTGAAGCTTTCTTT,CASRKGNTEAFF
TRBV25-1,NA,TRBJ2-1,NA,TGTGCCAGCAGTGCCGAGACCTACAATGAGCAGTTCTTC,CASSAETYNEQFF
TRBV7-9,NA,TRBJ2-1,NA,TGTGCCAGCAGCTTAGCCAGGGGTCCCCACAATGAGCAGTTCTTC,CASSLARGPHNEQFF
TRBV10-1,NA,TRBJ2-2,NA,TGCGCCAGCAGAGACAGTAACACCGGGGAGCTGTTTTTT,CASRDSNTGELFF
TRBV5-6,NA,TRBJ2-5,NA,TGTGCCAGCAGCCTCGGTGGGACCCAGTACTTC,CASSLGGTQYF
TRBV27,NA,TRBJ2-1,TRBD1,TGTGCCAGCAGTTTATCGAGACAGGGCAATGAGCAGTTCTTC,CASSLSRQGNEQFF
TRBV7-7,NA,TRBJ2-3,NA,TGTGCCAGCAGCTTACGGGCGGAGCCCACAGATACGCAGTATTTT,CASSLRAEPTDTQYF
TRBV4-3,NA,TRBJ2-1,NA,TGCGCCAGCAGCCAAGATAAAGCTAGCGTGTACAATGAGCAGTTCTTC,CASSQDKASVYNEQFF
TRBV6-1,NA,TRBJ1-2,NA,TGTGCCAGCAGCGACCGGGACACATATGGCTACACCTTC,CASSDRDTYGYTF
TRBV7-6,once,TRBJ2-7,TRBD1,TGTGCCAGCAGCTTATCCGGGACAGGGAACTACGAGCAGTACTTC,CASSLSGTGNYEQYF
TRBV29-1,NA,TRBJ2-1,NA,TGCAGCGTTGATTTGGCCCTTGACTACGAGCAGTTCTTC,CSVDLALDYEQFF
TRBV4-1,NA,TRBJ1-1,NA,TGCGCCAGCAGCCAAGCGGGGGGGAACACTGAAGCTTTCTTT,CASSQAGGNTEAFF
TRBV10-2,NA,TRBJ2-1,NA,TGCGCCAGCGGGCTAGTGGTTGAGCAGTTCTTC,CASGLVVEQFF
TRBV6-1,NA,TRBJ2-1,NA,TGTGCCAGCAGCCAGTGGGGATCCTACAATGAGCAGTTCTTC,CASSQWGSYNEQFF
TRBV27,NA,TRBJ2-7,NA,TGTGCCAGCAGTTTATTTGGCGGCTCCTACGAGCAGTACTTC,CASSLFGGSYEQYF
TRBV18,NA,TRBJ2-3,NA,TGTGCCAGCTCACGGGATCATTCTAGGGTAGATGGCACAGATACGCAGTATTTT,CASSRDHSRVDGTDTQYF
TRBV5-5,NA,TRBJ2-5,TRBD1,TGTGCCAGCAGCTTCCGGGACAGGGGATACCAAGAAGCCCAGTACTTC,CASSFRDRGYQEAQYF
TRBV27,NA,TRBJ2-1,NA,TGTGCCAGCAGAGGAAGATACTCCTACAATGAGCAGTTCTTC,CASRGRYSYNEQFF
TRBV7-9,NA,TRBJ2-1,NA,TGTGCCAGCAGCTTTCCCTCAGGGGTAAATGAGCAGTTCTTC,CASSFPSGVNEQFF
TRBV7-9,NA,TRBJ2-5,TRBD1,TGTGCCACCCTCACGGGACAGGGGAATATGGAGACCCAGTACTTC,CATLTGQGNMETQYF
TRBV4-3,NA,TRBJ2-5,TRBD1,TGCGCCAGCAGCCAAGCGGGACAGGGGGCCACCCTGAACGGGGAGACCCAGTACTTC,CASSQAGQGATLNGETQYF
TRBV29-1,NA,TRBJ1-1,NA,TGCAGCGTCAGAAGGGGGTTGGAGGGCACTGAAGCTTTCTTT,CSVRRGLEGTEAFF
TRBV5-3,NA,TRBJ2-1,NA,TGTGCCAGAAGCTTGGACTCGGAGCACGACAATGAGCAGTTCTTC,CARSLDSEHDNEQFF
TRBV14,NA,TRBJ1-2,NA,TGTGCCAGCAGCGTGACCGTGACGGGGAACTATGGCTACACCTTC,CASSVTVTGNYGYTF
TRBV28,NA,TRBJ2-1,NA,TGTGCCAGCAGTTTATGGGGGGGAAATGAGCAGTTCTTC,CASSLWGGNEQFF
TRBV30,NA,TRBJ2-1,TRBD2,TGTGCCTGGTGGGAGGGCCCCAATGAGCAGTTCTTC,CAWWEGPNEQFF
TRBV4-1,NA,TRBJ1-4,NA,TGCGCCAGCAGCCAAGAGGGTGAAAAACTGTTTTTT,CASSQEGEKLFF
TRBV5-5,NA,TRBJ2-1,TRBD2,TGTGCCAGCAGCTCGTATGTAGCGGGCAAAGAGGGGAATGAGCAGTTCTTC,CASSSYVAGKEGNEQFF
TRBV10-3,NA,TRBJ2-1,NA,TGTGCCATCAGTGAAGGCAGGGTGGCCTACAATGAGCAGTTCTTC,CAISEGRVAYNEQFF
TRBV11-2,NA,TRBJ2-3,NA,TGTGCCAGCAGCCCCCCGGGGCGATCAACTGGGGATACGCAGTATTTT,CASSPPGRSTGDTQYF
TRBV29-1,NA,TRBJ2-7,TRBD2,TGCAGCGTACTGACAGAGTATAGCGGGAGGGCTCATGAGCAGTACTTC,CSVLTEYSGRAHEQYF
TRBV19,NA,TRBJ1-5,NA,TGTGCCAGTAGTATAGATGGGAGGGGTCATCAGCCCCAGCATTTT,CASSIDGRGHQPQHF
TRBV5-1,NA,TRBJ2-5,TRBD2,TGCGCCAGCAGCTTGGCGCTAGCGGGAGTTCTGGAGACCCAGTACTTC,CASSLALAGVLETQYF
TRBV19,NA,TRBJ2-7,TRBD1,TGTGCCAGTAGTATAGGACAGGGCGGGGAGCAGTACTTC,CASSIGQGGEQYF
TRBV19,once,TRBJ2-2,NA,TGTGCCAGTAGTAGAGAACAGGGTTACACCGGGGAGCTGTTTTTT,CASSREQGYTGELFF
TRBV5-8,NA,TRBJ2-7,NA,TGTGCCAGCAGCTTGTGGTCCAACTCCTACGAGCAGTACTTC,CASSLWSNSYEQYF
TRBV14,NA,TRBJ1-2,NA,TGTGCCAGCAGCCGGAGGACAGCTAACTATGGCTACACCTTC,CASSRRTANYGYTF